This T cell receptor (beta chain) was recorded in a study of sequential checkpoint blockade in melanoma. Germline lookup yields CDR1 ENHRY and CDR2 SYGVKD. Trimming left V 9 bases short and J 6 bases short, with 15 bases between. The CDR3 contains 13 residues. Indicated treatment: randomized to nivolumab then ipilimumab (arm A) or the reverse (arm B). Patients had received no earlier DNA-damaging chemotherapy. Clones were sequenced by immunoSEQ multiplex PCR, and TCRdb holds only the in-frame ones, with some missing. In the table there are approximately 34,000 clones, almost 85% of which are singletons.

The genes are TRBV10-3 and TRBJ1-3; D is undetermined. The sample here was CD8+ T cells sorted from blood (inferred from file names), taken from a patient given nivolumab and ipilimumab in sequence. This clonotype originated in a human donor with melanoma. This CDR3 is CAMLAGDSNTIYF. DNA of the CDR3: TGTGCCATGCTCGCCGGGGATTCAAACACCATATATTTT.